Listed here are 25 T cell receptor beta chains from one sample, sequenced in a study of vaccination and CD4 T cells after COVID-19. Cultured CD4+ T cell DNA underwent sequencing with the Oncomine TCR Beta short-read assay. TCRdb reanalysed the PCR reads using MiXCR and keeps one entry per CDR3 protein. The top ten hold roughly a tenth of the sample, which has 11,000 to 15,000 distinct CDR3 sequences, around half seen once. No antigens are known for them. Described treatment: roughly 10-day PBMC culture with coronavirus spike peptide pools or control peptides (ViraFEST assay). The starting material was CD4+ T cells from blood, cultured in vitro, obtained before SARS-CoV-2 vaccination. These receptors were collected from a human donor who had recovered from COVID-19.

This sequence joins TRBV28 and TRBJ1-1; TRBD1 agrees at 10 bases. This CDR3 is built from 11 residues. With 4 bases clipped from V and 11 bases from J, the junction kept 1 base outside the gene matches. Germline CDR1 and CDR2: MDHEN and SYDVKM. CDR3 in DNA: TGTGCCAGCAGTTCGGGACAGGGGGCTTTCTTT. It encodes CASSSGQGAFF.

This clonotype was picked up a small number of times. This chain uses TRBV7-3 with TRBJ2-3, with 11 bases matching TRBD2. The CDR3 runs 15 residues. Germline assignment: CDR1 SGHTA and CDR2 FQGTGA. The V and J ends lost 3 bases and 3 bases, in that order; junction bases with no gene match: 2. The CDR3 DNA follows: TGTGCCAGCAGCTTGATAGCGGGAGGGACAGATACGCAGTATTTT. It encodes CASSLIAGGTDTQYF. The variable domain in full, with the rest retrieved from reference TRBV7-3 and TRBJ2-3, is GAGVSQTPSNKVTEKGKYVELRCDPISGHTALYWYRQSLGQGPEFLIYFQGTGAADDSGLPNDRFFAVRPEGSVSTLKIQRTERGDSAVYLCASSLIAGGTDTQYFGPGTRLTVL.

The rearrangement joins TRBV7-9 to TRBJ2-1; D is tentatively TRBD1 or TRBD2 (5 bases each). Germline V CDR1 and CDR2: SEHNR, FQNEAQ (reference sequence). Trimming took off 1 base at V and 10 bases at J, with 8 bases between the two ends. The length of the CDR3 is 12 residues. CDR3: CASSLGWGEQFF. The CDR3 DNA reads TGTGCCAGCAGCTTAGGCTGGGGGGAGCAGTTCTTC.

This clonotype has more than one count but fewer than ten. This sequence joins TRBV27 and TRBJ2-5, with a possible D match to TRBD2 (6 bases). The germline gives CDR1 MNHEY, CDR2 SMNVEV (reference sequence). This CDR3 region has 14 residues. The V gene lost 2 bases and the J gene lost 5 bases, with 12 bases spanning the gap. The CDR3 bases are TGTGCCAGCAGTTTAACGGGAGTGATGGAGACCCAGTACTTC. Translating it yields CASSLTGVMETQYF.

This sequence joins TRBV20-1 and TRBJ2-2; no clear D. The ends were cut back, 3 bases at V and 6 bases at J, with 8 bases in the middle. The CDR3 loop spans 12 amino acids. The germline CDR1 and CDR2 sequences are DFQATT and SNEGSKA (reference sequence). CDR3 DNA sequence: TGCAGTGCTAGGAACGCCCCCGGGGAGCTGTTTTTT. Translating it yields CSARNAPGELFF.

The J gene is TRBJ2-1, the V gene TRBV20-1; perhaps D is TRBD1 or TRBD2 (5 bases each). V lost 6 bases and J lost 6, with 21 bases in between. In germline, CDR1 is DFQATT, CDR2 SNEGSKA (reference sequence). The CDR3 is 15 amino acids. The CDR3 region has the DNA TGCAGTGCAACGGCCGGGACCAGGATCTTCAATGAGCAGTTCTTC. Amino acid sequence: CSATAGTRIFNEQFF.

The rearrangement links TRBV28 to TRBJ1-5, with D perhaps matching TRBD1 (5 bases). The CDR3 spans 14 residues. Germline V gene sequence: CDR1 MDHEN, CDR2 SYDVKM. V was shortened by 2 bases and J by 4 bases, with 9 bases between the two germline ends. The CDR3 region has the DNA TGTGCCAGCAGTTTAGGGGGACCAAATCAGCCCCAGCATTTT. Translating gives CASSLGGPNQPQHF.

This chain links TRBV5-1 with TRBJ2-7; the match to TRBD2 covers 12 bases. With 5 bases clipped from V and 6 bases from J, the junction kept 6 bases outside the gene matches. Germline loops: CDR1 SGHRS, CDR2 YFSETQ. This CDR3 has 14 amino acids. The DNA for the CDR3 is TGCGCCAGCAGGACTAGCGGGAGTTTGGCCGAGCAGTACTTC. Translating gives CASRTSGSLAEQYF.

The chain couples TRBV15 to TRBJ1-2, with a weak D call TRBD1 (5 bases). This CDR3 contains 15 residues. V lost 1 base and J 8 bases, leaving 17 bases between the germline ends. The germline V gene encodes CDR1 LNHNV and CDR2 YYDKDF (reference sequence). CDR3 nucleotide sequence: TGTGCCACCAGCAGAGTTGCAGGGCTATTCGGGGGCTACACCTTC. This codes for CATSRVAGLFGGYTF.

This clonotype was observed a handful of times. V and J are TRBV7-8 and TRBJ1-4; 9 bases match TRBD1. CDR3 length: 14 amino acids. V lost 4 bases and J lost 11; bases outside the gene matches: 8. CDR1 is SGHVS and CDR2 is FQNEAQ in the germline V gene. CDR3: CASSSGQGNGKLFF. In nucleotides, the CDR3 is TGTGCCAGCAGCTCCGGACAGGGGAACGGGAAACTGTTTTTT.

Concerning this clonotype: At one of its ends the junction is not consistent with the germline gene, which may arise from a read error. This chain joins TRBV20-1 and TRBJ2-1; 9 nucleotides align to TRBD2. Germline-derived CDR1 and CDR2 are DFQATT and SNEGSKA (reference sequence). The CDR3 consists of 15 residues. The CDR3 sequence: CSARTIAGVNAGMVF. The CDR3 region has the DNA TGCAGTGCTAGGACCATAGCGGGAGTAAATGCGGGAATGGTCTTC.

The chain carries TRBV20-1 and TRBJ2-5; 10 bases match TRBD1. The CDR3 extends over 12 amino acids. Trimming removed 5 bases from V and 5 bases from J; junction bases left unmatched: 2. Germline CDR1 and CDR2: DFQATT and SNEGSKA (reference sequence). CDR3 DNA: TGCAGTGCTCGACAGGGGGCTGAGACCCAGTACTTC. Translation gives CSARQGAETQYF.

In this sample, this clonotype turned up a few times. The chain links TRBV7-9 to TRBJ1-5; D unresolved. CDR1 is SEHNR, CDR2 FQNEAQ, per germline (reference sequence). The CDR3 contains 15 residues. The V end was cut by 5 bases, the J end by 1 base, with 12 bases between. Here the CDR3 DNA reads TGTGCCAGCAGCCCCGACCCCGCAAGCAATCAGCCCCAGCATTTT. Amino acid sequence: CASSPDPASNQPQHF.

Here the CDR3 reads CATSRDRALREQYF. CDR3 nucleotide sequence: TGTGCCACCAGCAGAGACAGAGCCCTACGTGAGCAGTACTTC. This chain uses TRBV15 with TRBJ2-7; D gene unclear. V lost 0 bases and J lost 7, with 13 bases in between. Per the germline V gene, CDR1 is LNHNV and CDR2 is YYDKDF (reference sequence). The CDR3 spans 14 residues.

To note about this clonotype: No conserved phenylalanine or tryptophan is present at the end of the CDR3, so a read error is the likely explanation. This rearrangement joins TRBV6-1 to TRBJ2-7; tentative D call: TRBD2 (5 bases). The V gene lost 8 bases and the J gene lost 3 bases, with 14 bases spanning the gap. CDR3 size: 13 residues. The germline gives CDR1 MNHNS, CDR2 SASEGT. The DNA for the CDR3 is TGTGCCAGCGCCAGGACTGAAGTCTACGAGCAGTACTCC. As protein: CASARTEVYEQYS.

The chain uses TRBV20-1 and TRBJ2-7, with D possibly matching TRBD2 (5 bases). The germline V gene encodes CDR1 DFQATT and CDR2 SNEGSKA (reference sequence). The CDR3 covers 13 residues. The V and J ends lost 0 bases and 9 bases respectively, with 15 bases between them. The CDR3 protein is CSARETDFHGQYF. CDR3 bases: TGCAGTGCTAGAGAGACGGACTTCCATGGGCAGTACTTC.

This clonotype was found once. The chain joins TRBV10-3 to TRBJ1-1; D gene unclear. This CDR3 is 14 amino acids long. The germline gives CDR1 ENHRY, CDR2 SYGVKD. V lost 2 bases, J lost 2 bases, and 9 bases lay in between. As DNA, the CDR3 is TGTGCCATCAGTGAGAAGTCACGAAACACTGAAGCTTTCTTT. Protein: CAISEKSRNTEAFF.

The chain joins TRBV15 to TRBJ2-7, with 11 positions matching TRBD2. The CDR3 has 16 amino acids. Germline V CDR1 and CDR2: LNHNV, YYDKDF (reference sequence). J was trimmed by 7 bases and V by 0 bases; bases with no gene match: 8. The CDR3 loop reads CATSRDGSGRAGEQYF. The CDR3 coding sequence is TGTGCCACCAGCAGAGACGGTAGCGGGAGGGCAGGGGAGCAGTACTTC.

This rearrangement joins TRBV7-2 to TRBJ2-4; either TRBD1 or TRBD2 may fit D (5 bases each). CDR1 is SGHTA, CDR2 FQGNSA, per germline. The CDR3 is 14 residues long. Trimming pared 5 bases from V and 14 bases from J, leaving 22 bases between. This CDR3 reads CASSIGTAPLWKYF. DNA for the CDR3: TGTGCCAGCAGCATAGGGACCGCGCCCTTATGGAAGTACTTC. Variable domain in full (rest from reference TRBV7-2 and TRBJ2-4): GAGVSQSPSNKVTEKGKDVELRCDPISGHTALYWYRQSLGQGLEFLIYFQGNSAPDKSGLPSDRFSAERTGGSVSTLTIQRTQQEDSAVYLCASSIGTAPLWKYFGAGTRLSVL.

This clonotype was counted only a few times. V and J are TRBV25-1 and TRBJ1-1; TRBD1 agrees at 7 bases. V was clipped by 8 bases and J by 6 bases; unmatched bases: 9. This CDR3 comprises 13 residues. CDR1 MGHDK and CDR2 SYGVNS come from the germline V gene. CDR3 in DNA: TGTGCCAGCTTGGGGACAGCCCCGGCTGAAGCTTTCTTT. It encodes CASLGTAPAEAFF.

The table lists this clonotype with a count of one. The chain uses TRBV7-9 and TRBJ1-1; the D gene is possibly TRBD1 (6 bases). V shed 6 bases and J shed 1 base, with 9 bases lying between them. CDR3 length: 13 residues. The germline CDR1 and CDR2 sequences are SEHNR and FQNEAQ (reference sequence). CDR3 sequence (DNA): TGTGCCAGCAGATTACAGGGGAACACTGAAGCTTTCTTT. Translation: CASRLQGNTEAFF.

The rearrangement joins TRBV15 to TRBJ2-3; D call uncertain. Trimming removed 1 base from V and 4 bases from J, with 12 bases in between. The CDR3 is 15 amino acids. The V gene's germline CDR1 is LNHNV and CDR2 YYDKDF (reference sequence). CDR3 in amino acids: CATSRVAQPSDTQYF. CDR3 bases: TGTGCCACCAGCAGAGTGGCCCAGCCCTCAGATACGCAGTATTTT.

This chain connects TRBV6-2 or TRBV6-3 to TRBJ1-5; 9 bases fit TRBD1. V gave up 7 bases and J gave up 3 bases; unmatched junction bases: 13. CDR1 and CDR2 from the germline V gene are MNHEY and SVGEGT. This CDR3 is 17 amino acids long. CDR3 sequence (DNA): TGTGCCAGCACCAAAGGGGTAGGGACAGGGTTCAATCAGCCCCAGCATTTT. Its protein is CASTKGVGTGFNQPQHF.

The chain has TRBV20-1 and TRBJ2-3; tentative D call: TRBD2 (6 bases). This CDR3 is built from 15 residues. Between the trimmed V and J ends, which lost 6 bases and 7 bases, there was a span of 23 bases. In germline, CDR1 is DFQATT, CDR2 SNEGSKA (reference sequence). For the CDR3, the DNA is TGCAGTGCCGTAAACCGGGAAACGGGACTTAATACGCAGTATTTT. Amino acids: CSAVNRETGLNTQYF.

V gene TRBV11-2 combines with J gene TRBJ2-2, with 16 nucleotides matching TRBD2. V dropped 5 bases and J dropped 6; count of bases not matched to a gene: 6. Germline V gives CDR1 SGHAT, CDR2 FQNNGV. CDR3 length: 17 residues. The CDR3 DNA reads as TGTGCCAGCAGCCCGCCGGGACTAGCGGGAGGGTCCGGGGAGCTGTTTTTT. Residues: CASSPPGLAGGSGELFF. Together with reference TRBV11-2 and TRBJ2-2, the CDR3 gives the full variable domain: EAGVAQSPRYKIIEKRQSVAFWCNPISGHATLYWYQQILGQGPKLLIQFQNNGVVDDSQLPKDRFSAERLKGVDSTLKIQPAKLEDSAVYLCASSPPGLAGGSGELFFGEGSRLTVL.